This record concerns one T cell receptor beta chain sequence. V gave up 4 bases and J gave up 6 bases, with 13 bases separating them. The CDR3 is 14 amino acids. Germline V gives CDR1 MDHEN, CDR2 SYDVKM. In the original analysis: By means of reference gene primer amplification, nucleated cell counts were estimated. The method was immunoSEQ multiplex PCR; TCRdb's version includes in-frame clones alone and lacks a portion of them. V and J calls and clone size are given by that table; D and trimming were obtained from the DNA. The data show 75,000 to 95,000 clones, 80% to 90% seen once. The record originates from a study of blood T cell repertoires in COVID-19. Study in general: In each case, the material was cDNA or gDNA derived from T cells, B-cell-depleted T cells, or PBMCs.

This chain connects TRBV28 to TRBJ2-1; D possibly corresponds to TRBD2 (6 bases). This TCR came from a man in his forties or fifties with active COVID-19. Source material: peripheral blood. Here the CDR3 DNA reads TGTGCCAGCAGTTCTCCGGGACTTTTCAATGAGCAGTTCTTC. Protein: CASSSPGLFNEQFF.